The 16 T cell receptor beta chains reported below all come from one sample, sequenced in a study of post-analysis software for immune sequencing data. Overall study findings and caveats: Among 5 or 6 TRBV segments more frequent in patients than controls were TRBV5-6, TRBV5-1 and TRBV20-1.

The TCR beta cDNA libraries contained unique molecular identifiers. MiXCR was run by TCRdb on the PCR reads, yielding one entry per CDR3 protein. The sample lists about 770,000 distinct CDR3 sequences, around 45% occurring once. Their specific antigens are unknown. Material for sequencing was blood. The receptors originated from a girl under 18 with multiple sclerosis.

The chain has TRBV20-1 and TRBJ2-1, with a tentative D call TRBD2 (6 bases). The CDR3 sequence is 14 residues long. V was pared by 4 bases and J by 6 bases, with 16 bases between. Germline CDR1 is DFQATT and CDR2 is SNEGSKA (reference sequence). In DNA, the CDR3 is TGCAGTGCTATACCCAGGAGGGTCTGCAATGAGCAGTTCTTC. Protein product: CSAIPRRVCNEQFF.

In DNA form, the CDR3 reads TGTGCCAGCAGTCCCGGGACAGGTCATCAGCCCCAGCATTTT. Translating gives CASSPGTGHQPQHF. This chain connects TRBV27 to TRBJ1-5; the match to TRBD1 covers 8 bases. Trimming cost V 5 bases and J 5 bases; bases outside gene matches: 5. CDR3 length: 14 amino acids. The germline CDR1 and CDR2 sequences are MNHEY and SMNVEV (reference sequence).

V is TRBV27 and J is TRBJ2-2, with D tentatively TRBD1 (6 bases). This CDR3 comprises 15 residues. V lost 3 bases to trimming and J lost 5 bases, with 13 bases between them. The germline V gene encodes CDR1 MNHEY and CDR2 SMNVEV (reference sequence). The CDR3 DNA reads as TGTGCCAGCAGTTTTTCGGCACAGGGAACCGGGGAGCTGTTTTTT. Its translation is CASSFSAQGTGELFF.

J is TRBJ2-1 and V is TRBV14, with 14 positions matching TRBD2. Germline CDR1 SGHDN, CDR2 FVKESK. After removal of 6 bases from V and 9 bases from J, the junction contained 10 bases not matched to a gene. The CDR3 has 16 amino acids. CDR3 in amino acids: CASRQGTSGSRSEQFF. Here the CDR3 DNA reads TGTGCCAGCAGACAGGGGACTAGCGGGAGCAGGAGTGAGCAGTTCTTC.

The rearrangement joins TRBV7-2 to TRBJ1-1; D not certain. Trimming took off 2 bases at V and 1 base at J, with 8 bases between the two ends. There are 14 residues in the CDR3. CDR1 SGHTA and CDR2 FQGNSA come from the germline V gene. In nucleotides, the CDR3 is TGTGCCAGCAGCTTATCACAGCCGAACACTGAAGCTTTCTTT. Amino acids: CASSLSQPNTEAFF.

V usage is TRBV28 and J usage is TRBJ2-5; the D gene is possibly TRBD1 (6 bases). Germline CDR1 and CDR2: MDHEN and SYDVKM. Between the trimmed V and J ends, which lost 6 bases and 5 bases, there was a span of 13 bases. This CDR3 is built from 13 residues. CDR3 residues: CASRPEGVETQYF. As DNA, the CDR3 is TGTGCCAGCAGACCCGAGGGGGTTGAGACCCAGTACTTC.

This clonotype occurred a few times. An end of the junction does not agree with germline; a read error may underlie this. This CDR3 is CVSSLAAKNIQYF. The CDR3 region has the DNA TGTGTCAGCAGTCTAGCAGCCAAAAACATTCAGTACTTC. This chain connects TRBV28 to TRBJ2-4, with D tentatively TRBD2 (5 bases). Germline CDR1 and CDR2: MDHEN and SYDVKM. The CDR3 has 13 amino acids.

The chain carries TRBV20-1 and TRBJ2-7; D is unclear. CDR1 and CDR2 (germline): DFQATT, SNEGSKA (reference sequence). V lost 0 bases to trimming and J lost 3 bases, with 12 bases between them. The CDR3 length is 14 residues. This chain's CDR3 is CSARDGRAGYEQYF. CDR3 nucleotides: TGCAGTGCTAGAGATGGTAGGGCCGGCTACGAGCAGTACTTC.

This clonotype has a handful of counts. The chain has TRBV12-3 or TRBV12-4 and TRBJ2-3; no clear D gene. The CDR3 spans 13 residues. With 0 bases removed from V and 5 bases from J, the gap between germline ends came to 6 bases. As DNA, the CDR3 is TGTGCCAGCAGTTTAGCGGAACGAGATACGCAGTATTTT. Its translation is CASSLAERDTQYF.

CDR3 in amino acids: CASSQEGDVYSNQPQHF. Written as DNA, the CDR3 is TGCGCCAGCAGCCAAGAGGGGGACGTGTATAGCAATCAGCCCCAGCATTTT. This sequence joins TRBV4-1 and TRBJ1-5, with D possibly matching TRBD1 (5 bases). V dropped 0 bases and J dropped 0 bases, with 12 bases sitting between them. The CDR3 length is 17 residues. The V gene's germline CDR1 is MGHRA and CDR2 YSYEKL.

The genes are TRBV6-2 or TRBV6-3 and TRBJ2-5; D might be TRBD2 (5 bases). Germline CDR1 is MNHEY and CDR2 is SVGEGT. V was pared by 2 bases and J by 0 bases, with 13 bases between. There are 16 residues in the CDR3. CDR3 residues: CASSYGVTGNQETQYF. The CDR3 DNA is TGTGCCAGCAGTTACGGGGTAACGGGGAACCAAGAGACCCAGTACTTC.

This chain uses TRBV28 with TRBJ2-7, with TRBD1 matching over 11 bases. Germline CDR1 reads MDHEN; CDR2 reads SYDVKM. CDR3 length equals 15 residues. V dropped 6 bases and J dropped 7; count of bases not matched to a gene: 11. The CDR3 protein is CASSSSGTGGKEQYF. The DNA of the CDR3 is TGTGCCAGCAGCTCATCCGGGACAGGGGGTAAAGAGCAGTACTTC.

This clonotype was seen at least ten times. This chain links TRBV6-5 with TRBJ1-2; 7 bases line up with TRBD1. V lost 6 bases and J lost 4; bases outside the gene matches: 5. The germline V gene has CDR1 MNHEY and CDR2 SVGAGI. The CDR3 is 13 amino acids. Here the CDR3 reads CASRPGTVYGYTF. The CDR3 DNA is TGTGCCAGCAGGCCCGGGACAGTCTATGGCTACACCTTC.

This clonotype was detected a few times. The gene calls are TRBV20-1 and TRBJ2-3; TRBD2 matches 8 bases. Germline V lookup: CDR1 DFQATT, CDR2 SNEGSKA (reference sequence). V lost 6 bases, J lost 0 bases, and 5 bases stayed unmatched. This CDR3 region has 14 residues. The CDR3 is CSATIAGSTDTQYF. As DNA, the CDR3 is TGCAGTGCCACCATAGCGGGGAGCACAGATACGCAGTATTTT.

In its sample, this clonotype was seen a few times. The J gene is TRBJ1-4, the V gene TRBV28; D is unclear. The CDR3 length is 14 residues. Germline-derived CDR1 and CDR2 are MDHEN and SYDVKM. Deletions cut 5 bases from V and 8 bases from J, with 15 bases between. CDR3 residues: CASSPTSGREKLFF. The CDR3 bases are TGTGCCAGCAGTCCGACTTCTGGGAGGGAAAAACTGTTTTTT. Filled out from reference TRBV28 and TRBJ1-4, the complete variable domain reads DVKVTQSSRYLVKRTGEKVFLECVQDMDHENMFWYRQDPGLGLRLIYFSYDVKMKEKGDIPEGYSVSREKKERFSLILESASTNQTSMYLCASSPTSGREKLFFGSGTQLSVL.

A single count supports this clonotype. V and J are TRBV20-1 and TRBJ2-3, with D possibly matching TRBD2 (6 bases). The CDR3 sequence is 14 residues long. The germline gives CDR1 DFQATT, CDR2 SNEGSKA (reference sequence). Trimming took 3 bases from V and 2 from J, leaving 12 bases between them. CDR3 coding DNA: TGCAGTGCTAGTAGCGGAAAAGACACAGATACGCAGTATTTT. Protein sequence: CSASSGKDTDTQYF.